Below, 12 T cell receptor beta chains from the same sample are listed, as sequenced in a study of CXCR3-negative and CXCR3-positive naive CD8 T cells. cDNA libraries for TRB were generated by 5' RACE incorporating UMI labels. TCRdb re-called the 5' RACE reads and shows each CDR3 protein once, DNA omitted. The specimen's table records about 70,000 distinct CDR3 sequences. These receptors have no known antigen. Study-level points and caveats: More hydrophobic TRB CDR3s were found in CXCR3-positive naive cells than in CXCR3-negative naive cells.

The sequencing sample was made of naive CXCR3+ CD8+ T cells from blood. Sample subset: CD45RO-CCR7+CD27+CD95- naive CD8+ T cells expressing CXCR3 (TNR3+). The origin of the receptors is a human donor in good health. Some clones in this sample may be carry-over from other donors' samples.

V usage is TRBV6-2 or TRBV6-3 and J usage is TRBJ2-1. CDR3 size: 15 residues. The germline gives CDR1 MNHEY, CDR2 SVGEGT. CDR3 protein: CASSLDVSSYNEQFF.

This sequence joins TRBV29-1 and TRBJ1-1; TCRdb gives TRBD1 as the D gene, but with no DNA this cannot be confirmed. Germline assignment: CDR1 SQVTM and CDR2 ANQGSEA. This CDR3 has 13 amino acids. This CDR3 is CSVEQGGHTEAFF. Supplemented by reference TRBV29-1 and TRBJ1-1, the full variable domain reads SAVISQKPSRDICQRGTSLTIQCQVDSQVTMMFWYRQQPGQSLTLIATANQGSEATYESGFVIDKFPISRPNLTFSTLTVSNMSPEDSSIYLCSVEQGGHTEAFFGQGTRLTVV.

The V call is TRBV27, the J call TRBJ2-1; TCRdb outputs TRBD1, but without DNA this stays unchecked. The CDR3 is 16 amino acids. Germline CDR1 reads MNHEY; CDR2 reads SMNVEV (reference sequence). This CDR3 reads CASSLSWGRGYNEQFF.

V and J are TRBV20-1 and TRBJ1-1; TCRdb's assignment of TRBD1 cannot be checked, as there is no DNA. The CDR3 loop spans 13 amino acids. Germline V gives CDR1 DFQATT, CDR2 SNEGSKA (reference sequence). The chain's CDR3 is CSAPQGPGAEAFF.

The chain employs TRBV11-1 and TRBJ2-2. CDR1 and CDR2 from the germline V gene are SGHAT and FQDESV (reference sequence). The CDR3 length is 14 residues. CDR3 protein: CASSTHGVSGELFF.

V and J are TRBV19 and TRBJ2-1; lacking DNA, the TRBD1 call made by TCRdb goes unchecked. The CDR3 runs 16 residues. Germline V gene sequence: CDR1 LNHDA, CDR2 SQIVND (reference sequence). CDR3 region: CASGVTAWGAHNEQFF. Together with reference TRBV19 and TRBJ2-1, the CDR3 gives the full variable domain: DGGITQSPKYLFRKEGQNVTLSCEQNLNHDAMYWYRQDPGQGLRLIYYSQIVNDFQKGDIAEGYSVSREKKESFPLTVTSAQKNPTAFYLCASGVTAWGAHNEQFFGPGTRLTVL.

The chain uses TRBV14 and TRBJ1-1; as DNA is missing, the TRBD1 call by TCRdb cannot be tested. The germline CDR1 and CDR2 sequences are SGHDN and FVKESK. The CDR3 is made up of 14 amino acids. The CDR3 reads CASSYWTGGSEAFF.

The chain recombines TRBV10-3 with TRBJ2-4; TCRdb names TRBD1, which stays unverified in the absence of DNA. This CDR3 contains 12 residues. Germline V gene sequence: CDR1 ENHRY, CDR2 SYGVKD. The CDR3 spells CAISEEKGGEYF.

The V call is TRBV4-3, the J call TRBJ2-7; TCRdb gives TRBD1 as the D gene, but with no DNA this cannot be confirmed. The CDR3 loop spans 18 amino acids. Germline CDR1 reads LGHNA; CDR2 reads YSLEER. CDR3 protein: CASSQGSPSDIPSYEQYF.

The chain uses TRBV21-1 and TRBJ2-2; as DNA is missing, the TRBD1 call by TCRdb cannot be tested. TRBV21-1 counts as a pseudogene. The CDR3 length is 16 residues. The CDR3 region is CASTRRGCFCTGELFF.

The chain is built from TRBV5-5 and TRBJ1-5; with no DNA, the TCRdb D assignment of TRBD1 cannot be verified. The CDR3 has 15 residues. The germline V gene has CDR1 SGHKS and CDR2 YYEKEE (reference sequence). This chain's CDR3 is CASSDGQGSNQPQHF.

The V gene is TRBV6-2 or TRBV6-3, the J gene TRBJ2-1; TCRdb designates TRBD1, a call that cannot be tested without DNA. CDR1 MNHEY and CDR2 SVGEGT come from the germline V gene. This CDR3 spans 15 amino acids. CDR3 region: CATREQGSLYNEQFF.